Presented here are 10 T cell receptor beta chains from one specimen sequenced in a study of blood T cells in healthy people across ages. Using a J-beta primer mix together with a sample-barcoded 5' primer, a second PCR was run for about 7 to 12 cycles. TCRdb re-called the 5' RACE reads through MiXCR, storing one row per CDR3 protein. This table holds about 1.4 million distinct CDR3 sequences, approximately 63% found once. Sequencing was performed on blood. The receptors derive from a man between 18 and 35 years old in good health.

CDR3 protein: CASSFRRGDTEAFF. In DNA, the CDR3 is TGTGCCAGCAGTTTTCGACGGGGGGACACTGAAGCTTTCTTT. The chain uses TRBV27 and TRBJ1-1; perhaps TRBD1 as D (5 bases). V shed 3 bases and J shed 3 bases, with 11 bases lying between them. The CDR3 runs 14 residues. Germline assignment: CDR1 MNHEY and CDR2 SMNVEV (reference sequence).

V gene TRBV7-8 combines with J gene TRBJ1-2; 11 nucleotides align to TRBD1. CDR3 length: 15 residues. The junction had 10 bases not matched to a gene; V was cut back by 5 bases and J by 8 bases. CDR1 is SGHVS and CDR2 is FQNEAQ in the germline V gene. CDR3 DNA sequence: TGTGCCAGCAGCACCCCGGACAGGGGGCAGGACGGCTACACCTTC. Translating it yields CASSTPDRGQDGYTF.

The rearrangement uses TRBV13 and TRBJ2-1; perhaps TRBD2 as D (5 bases). Germline assignment: CDR1 PRHDT and CDR2 FYEKMQ (reference sequence). The CDR3 has 14 residues. The V end was cut by 7 bases, the J end by 0 bases, with 10 bases between. The CDR3 DNA is TGTGCCAGCACGGTACGGGGCTCCTACAATGAGCAGTTCTTC. This sequence encodes CASTVRGSYNEQFF.

The chain uses TRBV4-1 and TRBJ2-5; D is possibly TRBD2 (5 bases). V was shortened by 0 bases and J by 4 bases, with 9 bases between the two germline ends. The CDR3 loop spans 14 amino acids. Germline CDR1 reads MGHRA; CDR2 reads YSYEKL. The CDR3 DNA reads as TGCGCCAGCAGCCAAGATCTAGCACCAGAGACCCAGTACTTC. Amino acid sequence: CASSQDLAPETQYF.

V and J are TRBV3-1 and TRBJ2-2, with D possibly TRBD1 on 6 matching bases. The germline gives CDR1 LGHDT, CDR2 YNNKEL (reference sequence). V gave up 6 bases and J gave up 6 bases, with 17 bases separating them. The CDR3 covers 15 residues. The chain's CDR3 is CASSGGWDNSGELFF. Here the CDR3 DNA reads TGTGCCAGCAGTGGGGGCTGGGATAATTCCGGGGAGCTGTTTTTT.

The V call is TRBV20-1, the J call TRBJ2-7; 10 bases are a match to TRBD2. In germline, CDR1 is DFQATT, CDR2 SNEGSKA (reference sequence). Trimming removed 4 bases from V and 7 bases from J; junction bases left unmatched: 4. This CDR3 comprises 12 residues. The CDR3 region is CSATGTSEEQYF. In DNA form, the CDR3 reads TGCAGTGCTACCGGGACTAGCGAAGAGCAGTACTTC.

The gene calls are TRBV20-1 and TRBJ2-1, with D perhaps matching TRBD1 or TRBD2 (5 bases each). CDR3 length: 14 residues. The V gene lost 3 bases and the J gene lost 4 bases, with 13 bases spanning the gap. Germline values: CDR1 DFQATT, CDR2 SNEGSKA (reference sequence). The CDR3 protein is CSASDPGRYNEQFF. Here the CDR3 DNA reads TGCAGTGCTAGTGATCCGGGACGTTACAATGAGCAGTTCTTC.

This clonotype was found a few times. Here the CDR3 DNA reads TGTGCCATCAGTGAGTCGAGGGTCCTCTCCTACGAGCAGTACTTC. Its translation: CAISESRVLSYEQYF. The rearrangement uses TRBV10-3 and TRBJ2-7; weak D call: TRBD2 (5 bases). Trimming took off 0 bases at V and 0 bases at J, with 9 bases between the two ends. Germline loops: CDR1 ENHRY, CDR2 SYGVKD. This CDR3 is 15 amino acids long.

The genes are TRBV5-1 and TRBJ2-7, with D perhaps matching TRBD2 (6 bases). Per the germline V gene, CDR1 is SGHRS and CDR2 is YFSETQ. The CDR3 is 15 amino acids. V was clipped by 0 bases and J by 0 bases, with 10 bases between them. The CDR3 nucleotides read TGCGCCAGCAGCTTGGCCGGGACTTACTCCTACGAGCAGTACTTC. Its protein is CASSLAGTYSYEQYF.

The chain recombines TRBV20-1 with TRBJ1-1; no clear D. Germline-derived CDR1 and CDR2 are DFQATT and SNEGSKA (reference sequence). CDR3 length: 14 residues. V lost 5 bases and J 0 bases, leaving 13 bases between the germline ends. The DNA for the CDR3 is TGCAGTGCTCAGAAAGCCTCAGTGAACACTGAAGCTTTCTTT. It yields the protein CSAQKASVNTEAFF.